The present entry profiles one TCR beta chain with its context. Its target is not known. These data originate in a study of glioma-infiltrating T cells after dendritic cell vaccination. Overall study results and limits: Higher TCR clonality did not directly relate to longer survival.

The data were produced by immunoSEQ multiplex PCR, yet TCRdb's version contains in-frame clones alone and is incomplete. The sample has about 100,000 clones; roughly 83% are singletons. The receptor was isolated from a human donor with glioblastoma. The sample was blood, taken before dendritic cell vaccination.

CDR3 residues: CASSPGQNTGELFF. CDR3 in DNA: TGCGCCAGCAGCCCGGGACAGAACACCGGGGAGCTGTTTTTT. The chain employs TRBV5-1 and TRBJ2-2; D might be TRBD1 (6 bases). In germline, CDR1 is SGHRS, CDR2 YFSETQ. The CDR3 sequence is 14 residues long. The ends were cut back, 4 bases at V and 1 base at J, with 8 bases in the middle.